This TCR beta chain derives from a study of shared clonotypes between healthy human individuals. The length of the CDR3 is 17 residues. Germline-derived CDR1 and CDR2 are LGHNA and YSLEER. Trimming took 3 bases from V and 8 from J; bases not matched to a gene: 16. Method: immunoSEQ multiplex PCR; TCRdb's copy keeps in-frame clones and lacks some. The sample lists some 2 million clones; roughly 95% were seen once. Positive CCR7 selection of CD45RO-negative cells yielded the naive CD8 cells, and terminally differentiated effector memory CD45RA+ cells were excluded. The TCR sequence derives from a young man in good health. Sequences were obtained from naive CD8+ T cells sorted from blood. The V call is TRBV4-3, the J call TRBJ1-5, with 7 bases matching TRBD1. For the CDR3, the DNA is TGCGCCAGCAGCCAGAACTCAGGGGGGGAGGGGGAAGAGCCCCAGCATTTT. Its protein is CASSQNSGGEGEEPQHF.